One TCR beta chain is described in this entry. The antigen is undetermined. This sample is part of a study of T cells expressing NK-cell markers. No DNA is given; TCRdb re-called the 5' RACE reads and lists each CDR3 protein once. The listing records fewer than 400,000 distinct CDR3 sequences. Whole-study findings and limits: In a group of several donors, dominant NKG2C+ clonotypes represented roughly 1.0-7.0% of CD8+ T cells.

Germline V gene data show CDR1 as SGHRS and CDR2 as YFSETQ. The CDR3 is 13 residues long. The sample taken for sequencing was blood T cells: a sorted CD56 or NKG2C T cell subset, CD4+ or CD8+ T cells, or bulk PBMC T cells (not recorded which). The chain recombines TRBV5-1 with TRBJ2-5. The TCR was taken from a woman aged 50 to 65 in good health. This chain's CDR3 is CASSPDGPETQYF.